These 7 T cell receptor beta chains were all obtained from the same sample, sequenced in a study of blood T cells in healthy people across ages. The second PCR ran roughly 6 to 11 cycles with a sample-barcoded 5' primer and J-beta primers. TCRdb re-derived calls from the 5' RACE reads in MiXCR, one entry per CDR3 protein. In the table there are about 760,000 distinct CDR3 sequences, just over 55% of which are singletons. Specimen: blood. The receptor source for this set is a man aged 35-49 years in good health.

The chain recombines TRBV3-1 with TRBJ1-1; D is uncertain. Trimming pared 2 bases from V and 1 base from J, leaving 8 bases between. Germline V gene data show CDR1 as LGHDT and CDR2 as YNNKEL (reference sequence). The CDR3 covers 14 residues. The CDR3 nucleotides read TGTGCCAGCAGCCAAATTAAATCGAACACTGAAGCTTTCTTT. This gives the protein CASSQIKSNTEAFF.

This rearrangement joins TRBV5-1 to TRBJ2-2; D gene unclear. Per the germline V gene, CDR1 is SGHRS and CDR2 is YFSETQ. V lost 0 bases to trimming and J lost 1 base, with 7 bases between them. CDR3 size: 15 residues. CDR3 coding DNA: TGCGCCAGCAGCTTGGCGAGACAGAACACCGGGGAGCTGTTTTTT. This gives the protein CASSLARQNTGELFF.

This chain joins TRBV28 and TRBJ2-7; 8 nucleotides agree with TRBD2. The length of the CDR3 is 13 residues. Germline V CDR1 and CDR2: MDHEN, SYDVKM. Germline trimming cut 8 bases from V and 2 bases from J; bases unmatched to any gene: 5. As DNA, the CDR3 is TGTGCCAGCGGAGCGGGAGCGACCTACGAGCAGTACTTC. Its protein product is CASGAGATYEQYF.

The DNA of the CDR3 is TGTGCCAGCAGCTTGTGGACAGGCAGCAATCAGCCCCAGCATTTT. Protein product: CASSLWTGSNQPQHF. The chain employs TRBV5-5 and TRBJ1-5; 7 nucleotides agree with TRBD1. Trimming cost V 1 base and J 1 base; bases outside gene matches: 2. Germline CDR1 reads SGHKS; CDR2 reads YYEKEE (reference sequence). CDR3 length equals 15 residues.

This clonotype was observed a handful of times. The gene calls are TRBV9 and TRBJ2-3; D possibly corresponds to TRBD2 (5 bases). In germline, CDR1 is SGDLS, CDR2 YYNGEE. V dropped 3 bases and J dropped 4 bases, with 15 bases sitting between them. The CDR3 is 15 amino acids. CDR3 sequence reads: CASSGHNGGADTQYF. The CDR3 DNA follows: TGTGCCAGCAGCGGACACAACGGAGGAGCAGATACGCAGTATTTT. The complete variable domain, with remaining parts taken from reference TRBV9 and TRBJ2-3, reads DSGVTQTPKHLITATGQRVTLRCSPRSGDLSVYWYQQSLDQGLQFLIQYYNGEERAKGNILERFSAQQFPDLHSELNLSSLELGDSALYFCASSGHNGGADTQYFGPGTRLTVL.

The chain couples TRBV5-5 to TRBJ1-6; a weak D match, TRBD1 (5 bases). This CDR3 has 15 residues. Germline values: CDR1 SGHKS, CDR2 YYEKEE (reference sequence). V was cut by 5 bases and J by 6 bases, with 15 bases left in between. The CDR3: CASSPVDTANSPLHF. CDR3 nucleotides: TGTGCCAGCAGTCCGGTGGACACCGCTAATTCACCCCTCCACTTT.

In regard to this clonotype: Mismatch with germline at one junction end may stem from a read error. The chain employs TRBV6-2 or TRBV6-3 and TRBJ2-7; no firm D call. Germline CDR1 MNHEY, CDR2 SVGEGT. The CDR3 contains 12 residues. The CDR3 DNA reads as TGTGCCAGCAGTTACACACCCAACGAGAAGTACTTC. It encodes CASSYTPNEKYF.